This entry is about one T cell receptor (beta chain). The target antigen is unknown. Then a second PCR, running roughly 7 to 12 cycles, was carried out with a sample-barcoded 5' primer and a J-beta primer mix. TCRdb re-called the 5' RACE reads with MiXCR, one entry per CDR3 protein. Of around 1.5 million distinct CDR3 sequences in the sample, 42% are singletons; the top ten hold roughly 7.9%. These data originate in a study of blood T cells in healthy people across ages. In the study overall: Template switching captured about one barcoded beta molecule per two T cells. The study, taken as a whole, reports: Per million T cells, the diversity of TCR beta decreased roughly linearly as age advanced.

The clonotype was recovered from a woman between 18 and 29 years old in good health. The sequenced sample was blood.

The chain's CDR3 is CASSQDEWSQPQHF. The CDR3 nucleotides read TGTGCCAGCAGCCAAGATGAATGGAGTCAGCCCCAGCATTTT. The gene calls are TRBV3-1 and TRBJ1-5; no clear D gene. V was clipped by 0 bases and J by 6 bases, with 9 bases between them. The CDR3 has 14 amino acids. Germline V gene lookup returns CDR1 LGHDT and CDR2 YNNKEL (reference sequence).